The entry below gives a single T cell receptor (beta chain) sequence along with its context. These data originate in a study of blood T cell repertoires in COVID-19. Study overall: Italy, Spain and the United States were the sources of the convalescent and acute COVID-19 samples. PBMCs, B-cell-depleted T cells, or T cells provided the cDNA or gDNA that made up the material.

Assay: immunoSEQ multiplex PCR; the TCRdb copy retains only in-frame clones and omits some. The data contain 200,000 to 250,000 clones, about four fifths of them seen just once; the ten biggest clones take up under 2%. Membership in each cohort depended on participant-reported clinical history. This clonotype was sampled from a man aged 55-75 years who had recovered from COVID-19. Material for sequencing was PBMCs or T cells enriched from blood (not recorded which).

The CDR3 is CASSPLAGASYGYTF. The CDR3 coding sequence is TGTGCCAGCAGCCCCCTGGCAGGGGCAAGCTATGGCTACACCTTC. V is TRBV7-2 and J is TRBJ1-2; a possible D gene is TRBD1 (6 bases). The germline V gene encodes CDR1 SGHTA and CDR2 FQGNSA. V lost 5 bases to trimming and J lost 4 bases, with 17 bases between them. This CDR3 is 15 amino acids long.